These T cell receptor beta chains were read from a single sample in a study of cytomegalovirus exposure and HLA in healthy donors. Only in-frame clones appear in the TCRdb table, and some are missing; sequencing was by immunoSEQ multiplex PCR. Of over 200,000 clones in the sample, 60% to 80% were seen once. The specimen sequenced was PBMCs. The source is a male donor in good health and CMV-seronegative. Both conserved end residues are trimmed from each CDR3. Expanded clones are given a class, and other clones once, few, many or no size at all.

V gene,J gene,clone size,CDR3 protein
TRBV5-4,TRBJ2-1,NA,ASSAGLANRGEQF
TRBV25-1,TRBJ1-2,few,ASRHTGNYGYT
TRBV7-9,TRBJ1-1,NA,ASSWDRDTEAF
TRBV18,TRBJ2-7,NA,ASSPGQNSGGQY
TRBV19,TRBJ2-7,NA,ASSIVGTGGSEQY
TRBV27,TRBJ2-1,NA,ASRRVRSYNEQF
TRBV7-6,TRBJ2-7,few,ASSLAEGRDEQY
TRBV2,TRBJ2-2,NA,ASTRGQGVAGELF
TRBV4-1,TRBJ1-4,NA,ASSRREATNEKLF
TRBV9,TRBJ2-2,NA,ASDEGGDTGELF
TRBV11-2,TRBJ2-5,NA,ASSLGAREETQY
TRBV14,TRBJ2-7,NA,ASSQDLAGGYEQY
TRBV4-1,TRBJ2-4,NA,ASSQDSGAIAKNIQY
TRBV9,TRBJ1-4,NA,ASQGTANEKLF
TRBV5-1,TRBJ1-3,many,ASSWGPTGNTIY
TRBV2,TRBJ2-3,NA,ASRDSGLRGTDTQY
TRBV30,TRBJ2-7,NA,AGNRGGDYEQY
TRBV5-6,TRBJ1-4,NA,ASSLGQGTEKLF